This section outlines one T cell receptor (beta chain) sequence together with its context. Authors' processing steps: Nucleated cell number was recorded as an estimate derived from reference gene primer amplification. The table came from immunoSEQ multiplex PCR; TCRdb's copy has only in-frame clones and leaves some out. Clonal size and the V and J genes are those of that table, whereas D and trimming came from the DNA. The sample carries 200,000 to 300,000 clones, 65% to 85% recorded once. These data originate in a study of blood T cell repertoires in COVID-19. The wider study: Sites across the United States, Italy and Spain contributed samples from acute and convalescent COVID-19. T cells, B-cell-depleted T cells, or PBMCs supplied cDNA or gDNA.

The sequence was collected from a human donor in a cohort sampled during active COVID-19. What was sequenced was peripheral blood.

The CDR3 is CAISGRGEETEAFF. The DNA for the CDR3 is TGTGCCATCAGTGGGCGGGGGGAAGAGACTGAAGCTTTCTTT. J is TRBJ1-1 and V is TRBV10-3; possible D gene TRBD1, 5 bases. This CDR3 is built from 14 residues. Trimming removed 4 bases from V and 5 bases from J, with 14 bases in between. CDR1 and CDR2 (germline): ENHRY, SYGVKD.